These 28 T cell receptor beta chains originate from one sample sequenced in a study of blood T cell repertoires in COVID-19. The method was immunoSEQ multiplex PCR; TCRdb's version includes in-frame clones alone and lacks a portion of them. Of approximately 170,000 clones in the sample, about 85% were seen once. Specimen: peripheral blood. The receptors were sampled from a woman aged 80 or over with COVID-19, enrolled during active disease.

The chain employs TRBV9 and TRBJ2-3, with 8 nucleotides matching TRBD2. This CDR3 is built from 15 residues. Germline V gene sequence: CDR1 SGDLS, CDR2 YYNGEE. V was clipped by 3 bases and J by 2 bases; unmatched bases: 5. CDR3 protein: CASSGVAGFTDTQYF. CDR3 sequence (DNA): TGTGCCAGCAGCGGGGTAGCGGGGTTCACAGATACGCAGTATTTT. Using reference TRBV9 and TRBJ2-3 for the parts outside the CDR3, the full variable domain is DSGVTQTPKHLITATGQRVTLRCSPRSGDLSVYWYQQSLDQGLQFLIQYYNGEERAKGNILERFSAQQFPDLHSELNLSSLELGDSALYFCASSGVAGFTDTQYFGPGTRLTVL.

The chain uses TRBV19 and TRBJ1-1, with 12 bases identical to TRBD1. Losses at the gene ends were 6 bases for V and 3 bases for J; bases not matched to a gene: 11. CDR1 LNHDA and CDR2 SQIVND come from the germline V gene (reference sequence). The CDR3 is made up of 17 amino acids. DNA for the CDR3: TGTGCCAGTAGGCCGGGACAGGGGGCTCCCAGCGACACTGAAGCTTTCTTT. Translated, it gives CASRPGQGAPSDTEAFF.

The chain combines TRBV5-1 with TRBJ1-2; D gene unclear. Trimming stripped 1 base from V and 4 bases from J, with 14 bases between. Germline V CDR1 and CDR2: SGHRS, YFSETQ. CDR3 length equals 15 residues. In nucleotides, the CDR3 is TGCGCCAGCAGCTTGAGCACAGCCCCCTCCTATGGCTACACCTTC. Its translation: CASSLSTAPSYGYTF. The entire variable domain, with the rest obtained from reference TRBV5-1 and TRBJ1-2, is as follows: KAGVTQTPRYLIKTRGQQVTLSCSPISGHRSVSWYQQTPGQGLQFLFEYFSETQRNKGNFPGRFSGRQFSNSRSEMNVSTLELGDSALYLCASSLSTAPSYGYTFGSGTRLTVV.

V and J are TRBV10-1 and TRBJ1-2; D may be TRBD1 (6 bases). Germline V gene lookup returns CDR1 WNHNN and CDR2 SYGVQD (reference sequence). The CDR3 totals 13 residues. The V end lost 0 bases, the J end lost 7 bases, and 9 bases lay between the germline ends. The CDR3 spells CASSESPRGGYTF. The CDR3 bases are TGCGCCAGCAGTGAGTCACCCAGGGGTGGCTACACCTTC.

This chain connects TRBV5-1 to TRBJ2-5, with 9 bases matching TRBD2. CDR3 length: 15 amino acids. The V gene's germline CDR1 is SGHRS and CDR2 YFSETQ. V lost 0 bases to trimming and J lost 4 bases; unmatched junction nucleotides: 4. The CDR3 DNA reads as TGCGCCAGCAGCTTGGCCCAAGCGGGAGGAGAGACCCAGTACTTC. Residues: CASSLAQAGGETQYF.

The chain has TRBV3-1 (or the pseudogene TRBV3-2) and TRBJ1-5, with D hard to call. CDR3 length equals 13 residues. The V gene lost 4 bases and the J gene lost 5 bases, with 9 bases spanning the gap. Germline loops: CDR1 LGHDT, CDR2 YNNKEL (reference sequence). CDR3 sequence (DNA): TGTGCCAGCAGCCCTTTGCGTGATCAGCCCCAGCATTTT. Its translation is CASSPLRDQPQHF.

This sequence joins TRBV9 and TRBJ2-5; TRBD1 might be the D (5 bases). Deletions cut 0 bases from V and 4 bases from J, with 13 bases between. The CDR3 runs 15 residues. Per the germline V gene, CDR1 is SGDLS and CDR2 is YYNGEE. The CDR3 DNA sequence: TGTGCCAGCAGCGTAGTTCAGGGATCGGGAGAGACCCAGTACTTC. This codes for CASSVVQGSGETQYF.

This chain uses TRBV5-1 with TRBJ1-1; D may be TRBD1 (5 bases). The V gene lost 5 bases and the J gene lost 2 bases, with 10 bases spanning the gap. Germline V gene sequence: CDR1 SGHRS, CDR2 YFSETQ. This CDR3 comprises 13 residues. The CDR3 spells CASRWGGNTEAFF. CDR3 nucleotide sequence: TGCGCCAGCAGGTGGGGGGGAAACACTGAAGCTTTCTTT.

The chain has TRBV6-5 and TRBJ2-5; tentatively, D is TRBD2 (7 bases). Germline V gene data show CDR1 as MNHEY and CDR2 as SVGAGI. The V and J ends lost 8 bases and 4 bases respectively, with 17 bases between them. This CDR3 has 14 residues. In DNA, the CDR3 is TGTGCCAGCCGCAGCGGGACACACAGAGAGACCCAGTACTTC. Amino acids: CASRSGTHRETQYF.

This clone has just a few counts. The chain combines TRBV27 with TRBJ1-1, with 10 bases that match TRBD1. V dropped 10 bases and J dropped 6; count of bases not matched to a gene: 8. The length of the CDR3 is 13 residues. Germline values: CDR1 MNHEY, CDR2 SMNVEV (reference sequence). CDR3 DNA: TGTGCCACCCACACCGGACAGGGGGCTGAAGCTTTCTTT. Translating gives CATHTGQGAEAFF.

The chain combines TRBV12-3 or TRBV12-4 with TRBJ2-7; TRBD1 matches at 7 bases. CDR3 length equals 13 residues. V shed 5 bases, J shed 5 bases, and the junction held 6 bases outside the gene matches. Written as DNA, the CDR3 is TGTGCCAGCAGTCCCCTAGGGGGCGACGAGCAGTACTTC. Translation gives CASSPLGGDEQYF.

The CDR3 region is CASTDSGGGNQPQHF. CDR3 bases: TGTGCCAGTACCGACTCTGGCGGGGGGAATCAGCCCCAGCATTTT. This chain uses TRBV19 with TRBJ1-5, with a weak D call TRBD1 (5 bases). Trimming cost V 7 bases and J 4 bases, with 17 bases left between them. This CDR3 has 15 amino acids. Germline V gene data show CDR1 as LNHDA and CDR2 as SQIVND (reference sequence).

In nucleotides, the CDR3 is TGTGCCAGCAGCTTGGCCACAGGGGGCAAGGCAAACATTCAGTACTTC. Amino acid sequence: CASSLATGGKANIQYF. The gene calls are TRBV5-4 and TRBJ2-4; 9 positions match TRBD1. The CDR3 extends over 16 amino acids. V was clipped by 0 bases and J by 6 bases; unmatched bases: 7. Germline loops: CDR1 SGHNT, CDR2 YYREEE (reference sequence).

The CDR3 is CATSRDRGLGTEAFF. The CDR3 bases are TGTGCCACCAGCAGAGACAGGGGATTAGGCACTGAAGCTTTCTTT. The chain has TRBV15 and TRBJ1-1, with D tentatively TRBD1 (6 bases). V dropped 0 bases and J dropped 4 bases, with 12 bases sitting between them. The CDR3 contains 15 residues. Germline V gives CDR1 LNHNV, CDR2 YYDKDF (reference sequence).

The chain is built from TRBV5-1 and TRBJ2-3, with a possible D match to TRBD2 (5 bases). Looked up from germline, CDR1 is SGHRS and CDR2 is YFSETQ. V was trimmed by 10 bases and J by 4 bases, leaving 19 bases between them. This CDR3 is built from 14 residues. The CDR3 is CASRIEGVSDTQYF. The CDR3 nucleotides read TGCGCCTCTAGGATTGAGGGAGTGTCAGATACGCAGTATTTT.

J is TRBJ1-2 and V is TRBV6-4; maybe TRBD1 (5 bases). This CDR3 is 15 amino acids long. The V gene lost 7 bases and the J gene lost 8 bases, with 23 bases spanning the gap. The germline gives CDR1 MRHNA, CDR2 SNTAGT. This chain's CDR3 is CASKPAGGERGGYTF. CDR3 bases: TGTGCCAGCAAGCCGGCGGGGGGGGAAAGAGGAGGCTACACCTTC.

The chain recombines TRBV7-2 with TRBJ1-5; D may be TRBD1 (5 bases). The CDR3 length is 12 residues. Germline assignment: CDR1 SGHTA and CDR2 FQGNSA. V was cut by 1 base and J by 7 bases, with 5 bases left in between. Written as DNA, the CDR3 is TGTGCCAGCAGCTTAGGGGGCCAGCCCCAGCATTTT. Protein product: CASSLGGQPQHF.

The genes are TRBV7-2 and TRBJ2-1; maybe TRBD2 (5 bases). Trimming took off 1 base at V and 1 base at J, with 14 bases between the two ends. CDR1 is SGHTA, CDR2 FQGNSA, per germline. The CDR3 totals 17 residues. In DNA form, the CDR3 reads TGTGCCAGCAGCTTAGTCGCGACTATAACTTCCTACAATGAGCAGTTCTTC. Translation: CASSLVATITSYNEQFF.

This chain links TRBV6-5 with TRBJ1-2, with TRBD1 matching over 8 bases. J lost 1 base, V lost 5 bases, and 6 bases had no gene match. The germline V gene has CDR1 MNHEY and CDR2 SVGAGI. This CDR3 has 15 amino acids. CDR3 amino acids: CASSPGGLLNYGYTF. CDR3 nucleotide sequence: TGTGCCAGCAGTCCAGGGGGCCTCCTTAACTATGGCTACACCTTC.

The genes are TRBV5-1 and TRBJ1-1, with a tentative D call TRBD1 (5 bases). This CDR3 comprises 14 residues. Trimming removed 0 bases from V and 6 bases from J, with 12 bases in between. Germline CDR1 reads SGHRS; CDR2 reads YFSETQ. The CDR3: CASSLAPGGAEAFF. In nucleotides, the CDR3 is TGCGCCAGCAGCTTGGCCCCGGGGGGGGCTGAAGCTTTCTTT.

The rearrangement links TRBV19 to TRBJ1-6, with D perhaps TRBD1 (5 bases). V was pared by 8 bases and J by 7 bases, with 15 bases between. Germline V CDR1 and CDR2: LNHDA, SQIVND (reference sequence). This CDR3 has 14 amino acids. CDR3 protein: CASGGRESNSPLHF. CDR3 nucleotide sequence: TGTGCCAGTGGGGGACGGGAGTCCAATTCACCCCTCCACTTT.

This clone appeared once. Sequence at one end of the junction differs from germline and may be a read error. The chain links TRBV19 to TRBJ2-7; weak D call: TRBD2 (5 bases). The CDR3 is 11 amino acids. The germline gives CDR1 LNHDA, CDR2 SQIVND (reference sequence). This chain's CDR3 is CASRIGPREYF. The DNA for the CDR3 is TGTGCCAGTAGGATAGGTCCGAGGGAGTACTTC.

The chain has TRBV7-3 and TRBJ2-2; tentatively, D is TRBD1 (6 bases). Germline CDR1 and CDR2: SGHTA and FQGTGA. Trimming took 5 bases from V and 8 from J, leaving 15 bases between them. The CDR3 length is 14 residues. CDR3 bases: TGTGCCAGCAGCCCGGCCAGGGGTCGGGGGGAGCTGTTTTTT. Amino acids: CASSPARGRGELFF.

The rearrangement links TRBV3-1 (or the pseudogene TRBV3-2) to TRBJ2-1; 8 bases are a match to TRBD1. Germline V gene data show CDR1 as LGHDT and CDR2 as YNNKEL (reference sequence). V shed 4 bases, J shed 9 bases, and the junction held 8 bases outside the gene matches. This CDR3 spans 14 amino acids. Here the CDR3 reads CASSPLRRGREQFF. CDR3 nucleotides: TGTGCCAGCAGCCCCCTGCGCAGGGGGCGTGAGCAGTTCTTC.

The rearrangement uses TRBV6-5 and TRBJ1-2, with TRBD1 as a possible D gene (6 bases). The CDR3 extends over 13 amino acids. Between the trimmed V and J ends, which lost 6 bases and 4 bases, there was a span of 12 bases. Germline V CDR1 and CDR2: MNHEY, SVGAGI. CDR3 in DNA: TGTGCCAGCAGCCGGGACATCACCTATGGCTACACCTTC. This translates into CASSRDITYGYTF.

V gene TRBV28 combines with J gene TRBJ2-1, with 9 positions matching TRBD2. Germline loops: CDR1 MDHEN, CDR2 SYDVKM. With V trimmed by 11 bases and J by 10 bases, 18 bases remained unmatched. The CDR3 is 15 residues long. The CDR3, as DNA: TGTGCCTGGGGTGGGCTAGCGGGAATCCCGAAGGAGCAGTTCTTC. Its translation is CAWGGLAGIPKEQFF.

The V gene is TRBV28, the J gene TRBJ1-2; 11 bases map to TRBD1. Germline CDR1 and CDR2: MDHEN and SYDVKM. This CDR3 comprises 13 residues. With V trimmed by 7 bases and J by 8 bases, 6 bases remained unmatched. CDR3 loop: CASIGQGASGYTF. As DNA, the CDR3 is TGTGCCAGCATTGGACAGGGGGCTTCCGGCTACACCTTC.

This chain uses TRBV6-5 with TRBJ1-1; D call uncertain. Germline CDR1 reads MNHEY; CDR2 reads SVGAGI. V gave up 7 bases and J gave up 8 bases, with 11 bases separating them. The CDR3 is 11 residues long. The CDR3 region is CASMYLGEAFF. CDR3 DNA sequence: TGTGCCAGCATGTATTTGGGCGAAGCTTTCTTT.